This T cell receptor (beta chain) was sequenced in a study of T cell repertoires in aging, cancer and after chemotherapy. A note on this clonotype: Its specificity is unknown.

TCR beta rearrangements were amplified from peripheral blood genomic DNA. Trimming stripped 0 bases from V and 5 bases from J, with 14 bases between. The length of the CDR3 is 15 residues. Germline CDR1 and CDR2: SGDLS and YYNGEE. Points from the study as a whole: In each cancer cohort, median generation probability increased across chemotherapy, suggesting thymic output rebounded. Loss of evenness, beyond lost richness, contributed to age-related TCR diversity decline in cancer patients.

Rearranged V-D-J TRB sequences were amplified with a mixed TRB-A/B primer pool. TCRdb independently ran MiXCR on the multiplex PCR reads; one entry per CDR3 protein. The repertoire holds around 12,000 distinct CDR3 sequences, 21% seen once, with roughly 5.6% in the top ten. The TCR comes from a human donor in good health. This chain uses TRBV9 with TRBJ2-5; D gene ambiguous. The sequencing input was blood. Here the CDR3 reads CASSVDRNSWETQYF. For the CDR3, the DNA is TGTGCCAGCAGCGTAGATCGGAATTCTTGGGAGACCCAGTACTTC.